This TCR beta chain was sequenced in a study of identifying expanded T cells in peripheral blood. Findings of the study overall: Differentially abundant clones: 0.95 to 1.5 between replicates, about 15 at around 14 days, 18 to 20 at four. Approximately two-week clone count variance significantly increased as total template count grew.

As for this clone: Its antigen remains unknown.

The repertoire was sequenced with immunoSEQ multiplex PCR; TCRdb's copy has only in-frame clones and lacks some. The sample carries 81,000 or so clones, 84% recorded once. Germline CDR1 reads MNHEY; CDR2 reads SMNVEV (reference sequence). V lost 0 bases to trimming and J lost 1 base, with 10 bases between them. This CDR3 is built from 16 residues. J is TRBJ1-5 and V is TRBV27, with D hard to call. The TCR comes from a person between 18 and 75 years old in good health. The sample comprised blood. The CDR3 coding sequence is TGTGCCAGCAGTTTATCCGCCCTCTCCAGCAATCAGCCCCAGCATTTT. Residues: CASSLSALSSNQPQHF.